This TCR beta chain appears in the sequencing data of a study of radiotherapy plus CTLA-4 blockade in lung cancer. Study details: Patients showed objective responses in 15% to 20% of cases, and disease control was achieved by under 35%.

Germline CDR1 reads SGHTA; CDR2 reads FQGNSA. V gave up 5 bases and J gave up 6 bases; unmatched junction bases: 4. This CDR3 has 14 residues. Study-level findings and limits: There was expansion of tumor-derived TCR clones in blood after radiotherapy plus ipilimumab.

Each patient with chemo-refractory metastatic non-small-cell lung cancer was treated with focal radiation plus CTLA-4 blockade using ipilimumab. Using immunoSEQ multiplex PCR, the repertoire was profiled, and TCRdb retains in-frame clones only, with some absent. The data contain 75,000 to 100,000 clones, around 83% of them singletons. A remark on this clone: Its cognate antigen is unknown.

This sequence joins TRBV7-2 and TRBJ2-2; 9 bases are shared with TRBD2. This specimen was peripheral blood, taken from a patient treated with radiotherapy plus ipilimumab. The sequence was obtained from a human donor with non-small cell lung cancer who had a partial response to radiotherapy plus ipilimumab. The CDR3 sequence is CASSPIAGAGELFF. The CDR3, as DNA: TGTGCCAGCAGCCCTATAGCGGGAGCCGGGGAGCTGTTTTTT.